This T cell receptor (beta chain) was sequenced in a study of blood T cell repertoires in COVID-19. Study summary: COVID-19 samples from acute and convalescent phases originated in the United States, Italy and Spain. T cells, B-cell-depleted T cells, or PBMCs supplied cDNA or gDNA.

Authors' processing steps: From reference gene primer amplification, estimates of nucleated cell counts were derived. TCRdb keeps only in-frame clones here, not all; method: immunoSEQ multiplex PCR. V, J and clone size reflect that table, while D and trimming were determined from the DNA. The top ten clones hold approximately 15% of a sample with fewer than 85,000 clones, over 70% of them seen once. The CDR3 loop spans 15 amino acids. Per the germline V gene, CDR1 is SEHNR and CDR2 is FQNEAQ (reference sequence). Trimming took 1 base from V and 2 from J, leaving 10 bases between them. The material sequenced was peripheral blood. This sequence was found in a woman in her fifties or sixties with acute or convalescent COVID-19. The V call is TRBV7-9, the J call TRBJ2-3; weak D call: TRBD1 (5 bases). In DNA, the CDR3 is TGTGCCAGCAGCTTAGGGGGCGGAGCCACAGATACGCAGTATTTT. Translating gives CASSLGGGATDTQYF.